This T cell receptor beta chain was identified in a study of graft-versus-host responses after intestinal transplantation. With respect to this clone: Its antigen is not identified.

Sequenced by immunoSEQ multiplex PCR; TCRdb stores in-frame clones only, minus some. The table records about 81,000 clones, less than 95% of them present only once. The source is a human donor who was the organ donor for an intestinal transplant. Here the sequenced sample was unstimulated CD4+ T cells sorted from spleen or lymph node cells, taken before transplant.

DNA for the CDR3: TGTGCCAGCAGCTCGGGACTAGCGGGGCCGGAGACCCAGTACTTC. Amino acids: CASSSGLAGPETQYF. This chain connects TRBV7-9 to TRBJ2-5, with 13 bases that match TRBD2. This CDR3 spans 15 amino acids. Trimming cost V 4 bases and J 5 bases; bases outside gene matches: 4. The germline CDR1 and CDR2 sequences are SEHNR and FQNEAQ (reference sequence).